The 17 T cell receptor beta chains below all came from one sample that was sequenced in a study of blood T cell repertoires in COVID-19. The protocol was immunoSEQ multiplex PCR, while the TCRdb copy is restricted to in-frame clones and leaves out a portion. The table includes some 200,000 clones, more than 75% detected once. Sequenced material: peripheral blood. The receptors here all came from a man aged 40-49 years with active or convalescent COVID-19.

The chain uses TRBV24-1 and TRBJ2-2; 10 bases map to TRBD2. The CDR3 covers 16 residues. After removal of 2 bases from V and 3 bases from J, the junction contained 2 bases not matched to a gene. CDR1 and CDR2 from the germline V gene are KGHDR and SFDVKD. CDR3 amino acids: CATSDWTSGDTGELFF. Here the CDR3 DNA reads TGTGCCACCAGTGATTGGACTAGCGGAGACACCGGGGAGCTGTTTTTT.

The chain uses TRBV7-8 and TRBJ1-3; 7 bases are shared with TRBD1. The germline V gene has CDR1 SGHVS and CDR2 FQNEAQ. J lost 1 base, V lost 5 bases, and 5 bases had no gene match. The CDR3 loop spans 15 amino acids. The CDR3, as DNA: TGTGCCAGCAGCACCGCAGGGGGATCTGGAAACACCATATATTTT. This gives the protein CASSTAGGSGNTIYF.

The genes are TRBV5-1 and TRBJ1-1, with 9 bases fitting TRBD1. Per the germline V gene, CDR1 is SGHRS and CDR2 is YFSETQ. This CDR3 contains 17 residues. Trimming took 4 bases from V and 4 from J; bases not matched to a gene: 14. CDR3 nucleotide sequence: TGCGCCAGCAGCAGAGGGGACAGGGTCTTTGTACGCACTGAAGCTTTCTTT. Encoded protein: CASSRGDRVFVRTEAFF.

The J gene is TRBJ1-1, the V gene TRBV28; maybe TRBD1 (6 bases). V lost 3 bases to trimming and J lost 5 bases, with 16 bases between them. This CDR3 has 15 amino acids. CDR1 is MDHEN and CDR2 is SYDVKM in the germline V gene. The DNA of the CDR3 is TGTGCCAGCAGTTTGCCCAAAGGGGGGGCGACTGAAGCTTTCTTT. Translated: CASSLPKGGATEAFF.

The rearrangement links TRBV19 to TRBJ2-1; 7 nucleotides align to TRBD1. After removal of 3 bases from V and 3 bases from J, the junction contained 11 bases not matched to a gene. The CDR3 is made up of 17 amino acids. CDR1 is LNHDA, CDR2 SQIVND, per germline (reference sequence). The CDR3 loop reads CASSITGRDSFYNEQFF. CDR3 in DNA: TGTGCCAGTAGTATTACAGGCCGGGACAGCTTCTACAATGAGCAGTTCTTC.

This clone was picked up a small number of times. V is TRBV30 and J is TRBJ2-7; 10 nucleotides align to TRBD1. The junction had 6 bases not matched to a gene; V was cut back by 1 base and J by 0 bases. The germline CDR1 and CDR2 sequences are GTSNPN and SVGIG (reference sequence). CDR3 length: 16 amino acids. This CDR3 is CAWSGRGQGSSYEQYF. The CDR3, as DNA: TGTGCCTGGAGTGGCCGGGGACAGGGGAGCTCCTACGAGCAGTACTTC.

The genes are TRBV3-1 (or the pseudogene TRBV3-2) and TRBJ1-2, with D unclear. V lost 1 base, J lost 7 bases, and 13 bases lay in between. This CDR3 is built from 14 residues. Germline CDR1 LGHDT, CDR2 YNNKEL (reference sequence). CDR3 amino acids: CASSQVGRRGGYTF. The CDR3 coding sequence is TGTGCCAGCAGCCAAGTTGGCCGGAGAGGTGGCTACACCTTC.

The CDR3 here is CASSSRVAEKLFF. CDR3 bases: TGTGCCAGCTCATCCAGGGTGGCTGAAAAACTGTTTTTT. This chain joins TRBV18 and TRBJ1-4, with D maybe TRBD1 (5 bases). CDR1 is KGHSH and CDR2 is LQKENI in the germline V gene. V dropped 5 bases and J dropped 7 bases, with 11 bases sitting between them. The CDR3 is 13 residues long. Variable domain in full (rest from reference TRBV18 and TRBJ1-4): NAGVMQNPRHLVRRRGQEARLRCSPMKGHSHVYWYRQLPEEGLKFMVYLQKENIIDESGMPKERFSAEFPKEGPSILRIQQVVRGDSAAYFCASSSRVAEKLFFGSGTQLSVL.

The rearrangement uses TRBV18 and TRBJ2-5; D remains ambiguous. Germline assignment: CDR1 KGHSH and CDR2 LQKENI. The V end was cut by 6 bases, the J end by 1 base, with 9 bases between. The CDR3 consists of 13 residues. In DNA form, the CDR3 reads TGTGCCAGCTCCCAGTCGTCCCAAGAGACCCAGTACTTC. This sequence encodes CASSQSSQETQYF.

The chain carries TRBV7-2 and TRBJ1-3, with 7 bases identical to TRBD1. CDR3 length: 16 amino acids. Germline values: CDR1 SGHTA, CDR2 FQGNSA. Trimming removed 6 bases from V and 3 bases from J; junction bases left unmatched: 11. Here the CDR3 reads CASRPSQGFFGNTIYF. The CDR3 nucleotides read TGTGCCAGCAGACCTTCACAGGGGTTCTTTGGAAACACCATATATTTT.

The CDR3: CASSLGQNEAFF. The CDR3 DNA reads as TGTGCCAGCAGCTTAGGGCAGAATGAAGCTTTCTTT. The V call is TRBV7-9, the J call TRBJ1-1; no reliable D call. The CDR3 has 12 amino acids. V was clipped by 1 base and J by 7 bases, with 7 bases between them. Per germline, CDR1 SEHNR and CDR2 FQNEAQ (reference sequence).

The J gene is TRBJ2-5, the V gene TRBV5-1, with TRBD1 as a possible D gene (5 bases). The CDR3 contains 15 residues. The V gene lost 2 bases and the J gene lost 0 bases, with 11 bases spanning the gap. Germline loops: CDR1 SGHRS, CDR2 YFSETQ. The CDR3: CASSLRGTYQETQYF. CDR3 DNA: TGCGCCAGCAGCTTAAGGGGAACGTACCAAGAGACCCAGTACTTC.

The CDR3 coding sequence is TGTGCCAGCAGCAGAACAGGGGGCGACCCTACTTTATCTCTTGGCTACACCTTC. Amino acid sequence: CASSRTGGDPTLSLGYTF. The chain has TRBV7-9 and TRBJ1-2; 9 bases align to TRBD1. CDR1 SEHNR and CDR2 FQNEAQ come from the germline V gene (reference sequence). The CDR3 is made up of 18 amino acids. The V segment lost 5 bases and the J segment 7 bases; nucleotides outside the gene matches: 20.

This sequence joins TRBV5-1 and TRBJ2-6; TRBD2 agrees at 8 bases. Germline V CDR1 and CDR2: SGHRS, YFSETQ. The J segment lost 0 bases and the V segment lost 4 bases, leaving 6 bases of the junction unmatched. This CDR3 region has 17 residues. The CDR3: CASSLRLALSGANVLTF. As DNA, the CDR3 is TGCGCCAGCAGCCTACGACTAGCGCTCTCTGGGGCCAACGTCCTGACTTTC.

The chain joins TRBV4-2 to TRBJ1-2; D possibly corresponds to TRBD1 (5 bases). This CDR3 region has 15 residues. Germline V gene data show CDR1 as LGHNA and CDR2 as YNFKEQ. V was shortened by 2 bases and J by 7 bases, with 17 bases between the two germline ends. The CDR3, as DNA: TGTGCCAGCAGCCAACCTATGGGTTCTGGGGCTGGCTACACCTTC. This codes for CASSQPMGSGAGYTF.

This chain uses TRBV4-3 with TRBJ2-7; TRBD1 matches at 7 bases. The CDR3 is 15 residues long. With 4 bases clipped from V and 0 bases from J, the junction kept 6 bases outside the gene matches. In germline, CDR1 is LGHNA, CDR2 YSLEER. DNA of the CDR3: TGCGCCAGCAGCCCCGGGACAGCGAGCTCCTACGAGCAGTACTTC. As protein: CASSPGTASSYEQYF.

As for this clone: The same CDR3 is also encoded by other DNA sequences in this sample. This rearrangement joins TRBV7-2 to TRBJ1-1; 8 bases agree with TRBD1. V gave up 8 bases and J gave up 1 base; unmatched junction bases: 6. Germline CDR1 is SGHTA and CDR2 is FQGNSA. The CDR3 loop spans 14 amino acids. The CDR3 region is CASRPDRANTEAFF. The CDR3, as DNA: TGTGCCAGCCGCCCGGACAGGGCGAACACTGAAGCTTTCTTT. The whole variable domain, filled in from reference TRBV7-2 and TRBJ1-1, reads GAGVSQSPSNKVTEKGKDVELRCDPISGHTALYWYRQSLGQGLEFLIYFQGNSAPDKSGLPSDRFSAERTGGSVSTLTIQRTQQEDSAVYLCASRPDRANTEAFFGQGTRLTVV.